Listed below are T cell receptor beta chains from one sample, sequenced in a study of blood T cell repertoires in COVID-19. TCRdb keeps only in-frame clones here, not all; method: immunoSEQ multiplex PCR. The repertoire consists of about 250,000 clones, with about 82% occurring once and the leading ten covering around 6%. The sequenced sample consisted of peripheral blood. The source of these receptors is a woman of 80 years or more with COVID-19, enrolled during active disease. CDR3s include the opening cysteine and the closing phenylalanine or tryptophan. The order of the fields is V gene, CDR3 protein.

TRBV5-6	CASSDIYGYTF
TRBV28	CASSLLGAGYGYTF
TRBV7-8	CASSFRDRPLNTEAFF
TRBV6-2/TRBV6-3	CASSYRPGVGTQYF
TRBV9	CASSARLAGYNEQFF
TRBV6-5	CASNLQGDLYNEQFF
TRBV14	CASSQDAGGNYGYTF
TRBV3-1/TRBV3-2	CASSQDTTQGAYGYTF
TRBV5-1	CASKVDPGSGNTIYF
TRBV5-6	CASSLGILAGGLPRNEQYF
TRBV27	CASSSRGTAFF
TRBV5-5	CASSLVRASYNSPLHF
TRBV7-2	CASSLDRAGNTIYF
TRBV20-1	CSASPRGADGYTF
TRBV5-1	CASSLDGGYSYEQYF
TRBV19	CASSIQADTEAFF
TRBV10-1	CASSETSGGWQFF
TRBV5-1	CASSLDSKYNEQFF
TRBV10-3	CATSPAGAGDEQFF
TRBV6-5	CASSSAGGNSPLHF
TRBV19	CASQSRGRDGYTF
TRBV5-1	CASSLSAGVYNEQFF
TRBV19	CASSPQGKAISGANVLTF
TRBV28	CASSTLGGPTYEQYF
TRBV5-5	CASSPLSSGGAKTDTQYF
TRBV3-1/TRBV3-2	CASSQGTGGSNQPQHF
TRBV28	CASSFSSLAKNIQYF
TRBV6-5	CASSSRGGRETQYF
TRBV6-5	CATLDRGSGNTIYF
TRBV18	CASSLDSRNEKLFF
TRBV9	CASSARDRIPLENTIYF
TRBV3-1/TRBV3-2	CASSRQGPKGDTQYF
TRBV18	CASSSGASGNTIYF
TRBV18	CASSPPWRGERYEQFF
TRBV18	CASSHLGQSVSGANVLTF
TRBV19	CASSIGGSGGSTDTQYF
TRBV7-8	CASGLTGQVYGYTF
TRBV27	CASSPHGTGATNEKLFF
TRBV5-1	CASSLGLLGAGYTF
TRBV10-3	CAISVRSNQPQHF